Reported below is one TCR beta chain. Its antigen is unknown. Per-base qualities were not stored, and no clone one base away is much larger. High-throughput TCRbeta CDR3 sequencing of frozen genomic DNA was performed by immunoSEQ, including PCR amplification, mapping, bias correction and internal controls. The source study handled its data this way. Productive rearrangements were kept, and unique TCRbeta sequences were defined by CDR3 nucleotide sequence plus V and J gene. Donor-reactive sequences required at least 5-fold expansion in CFSE-low cells versus unstimulated pre-transplant cells and at least 0.01% frequency. Minimum frequency thresholds were set for each subject based on the unstimulated sample with the lowest template count, ensuring at least 90% detection power. Jensen-Shannon divergence between the top 1000 TCRbeta sequences post- versus pre-transplant served as the measure of repertoire turnover. Changes in detection of donor-reactive sequences were tested with two-sided Fisher's exact tests. The clones in this table, taken by TCRdb from immuneACCESS, are in-frame only. Not every clone is retained; where verified, under half of the shortfall comes from an unresolved V gene, and the cause of the rest is unknown. From that table come the V and J calls and clone size; the DNA was used to work out D and trimming. Within this sample are fewer than 65,000 clones, with approximately 87% of them counted one time only. Around an eighth of the sample goes to the ten largest clones.

These data come from a study of T cell clones after liver transplantation (dated by TCRdb to between 2018 and 2020). The study in broad terms: The samples were obtained from ITN030ST, a randomized trial that attempted immunosuppression withdrawal within 2 years after liver transplantation. Three of the eight recipients were HCV-positive; the others were transplanted for non-autoimmune, non-viral indications. Tolerance was defined as complete immunosuppression withdrawal for at least one year with no rise in liver enzymes beyond twice the upper limit of normal. Blood samples were taken pre-transplant, pre-randomization before withdrawal, and post-randomization after full withdrawal or failed withdrawal. The studied cohort comprised 8 liver transplant recipients, 3 classified as tolerant and 5 as non-tolerant. Donor-reactive T cell clones were identified using TCRbeta sequencing after a pre-transplant mixed lymphocyte reaction and were then followed in post-transplant blood. No induction therapy was given to the subjects, and standard immunosuppression was administered until randomization at 12-24 months post-transplant. As an antigen-independent comparator for donor-reactive sequences, third party-reactive TCRbeta sequences were also identified from pre-transplant MLRs.

Unstimulated PBMCs, after thawing, were stained for CD3, CD4 and CD8 and then FACS-sorted into CD3+CD4+ and CD3+CD8+ populations. All 8 studied subjects were randomized to withdrawal of immunosuppression. The Qiagen DNeasy Blood and Tissue Kit was used for isolation of genomic DNA. Deletion took 9 bases off V and 0 bases off J, with a span of 18 bases between the germline ends. The germline V gene sets CDR1 to MNHEY and CDR2 to SVGAGI. The CDR3 sequence holds 15 residues, the cysteine and phenylalanine included. The retained sequence is limited to the CDR3, 45 bases, with the frame set at the first base. What the study reported, not specific to this receptor: When repertoire turnover was taken into account, detection of donor-reactive sequences was significantly reduced in 7 of 8 subjects for CD4 and in 8 of 8 subjects for CD8. Since no allograft tissue specimens were available, donor-reactive T cells may have migrated into the graft instead of being deleted. Donor-reactive sequences decreased more than third party-reactive sequences, which suggests partial antigen-specific deletion that was not related to withdrawal success. Because of small, heterogeneous patient numbers and non-standardized post-transplant time points, the conclusions were only preliminary. In a couple of subjects, low numbers of available donor cells limited the measurable donor-reactive repertoire. In most of the 8 subjects, regardless of tolerance or HCV status, circulating donor-reactive CD4 TCRbeta sequences dropped significantly post-transplant.

The TCR comes from a human patient who received a liver transplant. After a transplant, the donor of the graft may account for some T cells. Recombination connected TRBV6-5 to TRBJ2-7; a tentative D match to TRBD2 spans 5 bases. The input for sequencing was CD8+ T cells from blood, taken 12 months after liver transplant. The nucleotide sequence is given as TGTGCCAGGACAAAAGCGGTCCCCAGCTCCTACGAGCAGTACTTC. Protein translation: CARTKAVPSSYEQYF.